This T cell receptor (beta chain) was identified during a study of response to subunit inactivated influenza vaccine (dated by TCRdb to the late 2010s). Describing the broader study: Deep quantitative T cell receptor repertoire profiling was used in the study to track responses to a trivalent subunit inactivated influenza vaccine.

What the work shows at the level of the full study, not this receptor alone: According to the authors, only a limited number of new T cells may be recruited by each seasonal influenza vaccination.

Library preparation was by RT-PCR. Sequencing instrument: Illumina HiSeq 2500. TCRdb reprocessed the public reads (quality trimming at Q25 with fastp, clone calling with MiXCR) and kept in-frame beta chains. Every entry covers one CDR3 protein and lists the most common genes and DNA from its rows. Here the sample has over 650,000 distinct CDR3 sequences; less than 20% occur a single time. The ten largest account for roughly a tenth of the sample. In the germline V gene (reference sequence), CDR1 corresponds to WNHNN and CDR2 to SYGVQD. V has 0 bases trimmed and J has 10 bases trimmed; junction bases matching no gene number 10. From the cysteine through the phenylalanine, the CDR3 covers 15 amino acids. Only CDR3 DNA is held: 45 bases, read in frame from base 1. This clonotype was recorded many times. This clone's antigen is unknown. One base away there is no much larger clone; base qualities are not given.

The sequence was collected from a man aged 50 or older who received an inactivated influenza vaccine. Donor details come from another sample of the same person, matched by shared clones. The sequence is built from TRBV10-1 and TRBJ2-3; 7 central bases correspond to TRBD1. Source: PBMCs from blood, taken 5 days after vaccination. The DNA sequence reads TGCGCCAGCAGTGAGTCTAGGGGGCTAGGAGGCGCGCAGTATTTT. It encodes CASSESRGLGGAQYF.